Shown below are 25 T cell receptor beta chains from a single sample sequenced in a study of identical twins. TCRdb redid the calling of the 5' RACE reads with MiXCR, one entry per CDR3 protein. Among hundreds of thousands of distinct CDR3 sequences, around 5.7% were seen once, and the ten largest hold approximately 2%. The material sequenced was naive T cells sorted from blood. These receptors were collected from a man aged 18 to 29 in good health.

The rearrangement links TRBV7-9 to TRBJ2-7, with D perhaps assigned TRBD1 or TRBD2 (5 bases each). Germline V gene lookup returns CDR1 SEHNR and CDR2 FQNEAQ (reference sequence). This CDR3 comprises 13 residues. V lost 5 bases and J 2 bases, leaving 10 bases between the germline ends. The CDR3 coding sequence is TGTGCCAGCAGCACGGGACGGACCTACGAGCAGTACTTC. Translated: CASSTGRTYEQYF.

This rearrangement joins TRBV12-3 or TRBV12-4 to TRBJ2-2; a weak D match, TRBD2 (6 bases). V dropped 2 bases and J dropped 6 bases, with 10 bases sitting between them. The CDR3 runs 14 residues. CDR3 in amino acids: CASSLKLAPGELFF. In DNA form, the CDR3 reads TGTGCCAGCAGTTTAAAACTAGCACCCGGGGAGCTGTTTTTT.

This clonotype was observed many times. V is TRBV7-7 and J is TRBJ2-2, with TRBD2 matching over 10 bases. With V trimmed by 2 bases and J by 7 bases, 13 bases remained unmatched. Germline V gene sequence: CDR1 SSHAT, CDR2 FNYEAQ (reference sequence). The CDR3 runs to 18 residues. The CDR3 nucleotides read TGTGCCAGCAGCTTAAGTGGACTAGCGGCAGCGGGGAGCGGGGAGCTGTTTTTT. As protein: CASSLSGLAAAGSGELFF.

V is TRBV29-1 and J is TRBJ2-1; D ambiguous. Trimming pared 5 bases from V and 3 bases from J, leaving 11 bases between. Looked up from germline, CDR1 is SQVTM and CDR2 is ANQGSEA. This CDR3 comprises 13 residues. As DNA, the CDR3 is TGCAGCGTTAAGTCTCAAGGCTACAATGAGCAGTTCTTC. Translating it yields CSVKSQGYNEQFF.

For the CDR3, the DNA is TGTGCCAGCAGTTACACGGAAGCGAACACCGGGGAGCTGTTTTTT. Amino acids: CASSYTEANTGELFF. V and J are TRBV6-2 or TRBV6-3 and TRBJ2-2; D is unclear. The germline V gene encodes CDR1 MNHEY and CDR2 SVGEGT. The CDR3 runs 15 residues. V was pared by 2 bases and J by 0 bases, with 7 bases between.

CDR3 in amino acids: CSALKLAGGGEQFF. CDR3 DNA: TGCAGTGCTCTCAAGCTAGCGGGGGGTGGGGAGCAGTTCTTC. V gene TRBV20-1 combines with J gene TRBJ2-1; 11 bases match TRBD2. Per the germline V gene, CDR1 is DFQATT and CDR2 is SNEGSKA (reference sequence). The CDR3 extends over 14 amino acids. Trimming at V came to 5 bases and at J to 10 bases, leaving 10 bases not matched to a gene.

The chain couples TRBV7-2 to TRBJ2-1; the D gene could be TRBD1 or TRBD2 (5 bases each). This CDR3 has 14 amino acids. Per germline, CDR1 SGHTA and CDR2 FQGNSA. Trimming removed 2 bases at V and 8 bases at J, with 13 bases between. CDR3 sequence: CASSLIGGNHEQFF. For the CDR3, the DNA is TGTGCCAGCAGCTTAATTGGGGGTAATCATGAGCAGTTCTTC.

This clonotype has ten or more counts. J is TRBJ2-3 and V is TRBV29-1, with D possibly matching TRBD2 (6 bases). This CDR3 region has 14 residues. CDR1 is SQVTM and CDR2 is ANQGSEA in the germline V gene. The V and J ends lost 4 bases and 4 bases respectively, with 15 bases between them. The DNA for the CDR3 is TGCAGCGTTGGGTCCGGGAGTCGGGCAGATACGCAGTATTTT. Translated: CSVGSGSRADTQYF.

This clonotype was picked up many times. The chain joins TRBV6-5 to TRBJ1-3, with a possible D match to TRBD1 (5 bases). V gave up 0 bases and J gave up 4 bases, with 7 bases separating them. Looked up from germline, CDR1 is MNHEY and CDR2 is SVGAGI. The CDR3 totals 14 residues. CDR3 DNA sequence: TGTGCCAGCAGTTACTCGACAGAGGGAAACACCATATATTTT. This sequence encodes CASSYSTEGNTIYF.

This clonotype was seen repeatedly, ten times or more. The rearrangement uses TRBV20-1 and TRBJ2-3; D is ambiguous. The germline CDR1 and CDR2 sequences are DFQATT and SNEGSKA (reference sequence). Trimming cost V 4 bases and J 2 bases, with 16 bases left between them. This CDR3 comprises 15 residues. The CDR3 DNA is TGCAGTGCTAACGTATTGGGCCTTATCACAGATACGCAGTATTTT. It yields the protein CSANVLGLITDTQYF.

This clonotype was picked up a small number of times. This sequence joins TRBV4-1 and TRBJ1-4; D ambiguous. The V end lost 3 bases, the J end lost 8 bases, and 10 bases lay between the germline ends. Germline V gene data show CDR1 as MGHRA and CDR2 as YSYEKL. This CDR3 spans 13 amino acids. CDR3 nucleotide sequence: TGCGCCAGCAGCCAGCATCCCCTGGAAAAACTGTTTTTT. The encoded protein is CASSQHPLEKLFF.

The genes are TRBV29-1 and TRBJ1-1; D gene unclear. The CDR3 has 13 residues. Trimming stripped 7 bases from V and 1 base from J, with 13 bases between. The germline V gene encodes CDR1 SQVTM and CDR2 ANQGSEA. CDR3 protein: CSADGPRNTEAFF. The CDR3 DNA sequence: TGCAGCGCCGACGGTCCGAGGAACACTGAAGCTTTCTTT. Filled out from reference TRBV29-1 and TRBJ1-1, the complete variable domain reads SAVISQKPSRDICQRGTSLTIQCQVDSQVTMMFWYRQQPGQSLTLIATANQGSEATYESGFVIDKFPISRPNLTFSTLTVSNMSPEDSSIYLCSADGPRNTEAFFGQGTRLTVV.

This chain links TRBV15 with TRBJ2-3; no clear D. Germline CDR1 is LNHNV and CDR2 is YYDKDF (reference sequence). The CDR3 loop spans 14 amino acids. V shed 3 bases and J shed 0 bases, with 7 bases lying between them. The CDR3 DNA reads TGTGCCACCAGCAGGGTTGCTAGCACAGATACGCAGTATTTT. Protein: CATSRVASTDTQYF.

This clonotype was counted at least ten times. The genes are TRBV12-5 and TRBJ2-1, with D possibly TRBD1 on 5 matching bases. Trimming took 1 base from V and 0 from J, leaving 10 bases between them. Germline V gene lookup returns CDR1 LGHNT and CDR2 FRNRAP. This CDR3 comprises 16 residues. CDR3 DNA sequence: TGTGCTAGTGGTTTGGACCGACAGAGCTCCTACAATGAGCAGTTCTTC. It is translated as CASGLDRQSSYNEQFF.

The sample holds many counts of this clonotype. The chain recombines TRBV20-1 with TRBJ2-4; D remains unclear. The V and J ends lost 3 bases and 0 bases respectively, with 9 bases between them. This CDR3 spans 14 amino acids. Germline V gene data show CDR1 as DFQATT and CDR2 as SNEGSKA (reference sequence). The DNA of the CDR3 is TGCAGTGCTAGCGAGGATCTAGCCAAAAACATTCAGTACTTC. Encoded protein: CSASEDLAKNIQYF.

A word on this clonotype: Its ends do not fully match the called genes, so a read error is possible. The CDR3: CVSSLSGDSNQPQHF. The CDR3 bases are TGTGTCAGCAGCTTAAGTGGGGATAGCAATCAGCCCCAGCATTTT. The chain recombines TRBV7-9 with TRBJ1-5; D not certain. This CDR3 has 15 residues. The V gene's germline CDR1 is SEHNR and CDR2 FQNEAQ (reference sequence).

As regards this clonotype: This may be a read error, as it is one base from a much larger clone. The CDR3: CPSRTSGIYNEQFF. CDR3 DNA sequence: TGTCCCAGCAGAACTAGCGGAATCTACAATGAGCAGTTCTTC. The genes are TRBV27 and TRBJ2-1, with TRBD2 identical over 8 bases. Germline CDR1 is MNHEY and CDR2 is SMNVEV (reference sequence). The CDR3 loop spans 14 amino acids.

This clonotype was counted a few times. The rearrangement joins TRBV24-1 to TRBJ2-2; D could derive from TRBD1 or TRBD2 (5 bases each). V shed 0 bases and J shed 3 bases, with 13 bases lying between them. Germline CDR1 reads KGHDR; CDR2 reads SFDVKD. The CDR3 is 17 residues long. The chain's CDR3 is CATSDLGPGTYTGELFF. CDR3 nucleotides: TGTGCCACCAGTGATTTGGGTCCCGGGACCTACACCGGGGAGCTGTTTTTT.

This clonotype was observed many times. J is TRBJ2-1 and V is TRBV2, with D perhaps TRBD1 or TRBD2 (5 bases each). The CDR3 consists of 11 residues. Trimming removed 8 bases from V and 14 bases from J, with 16 bases in between. Germline V gene lookup returns CDR1 SNHLY and CDR2 FYNNEI. The CDR3 coding sequence is TGTGCCAGCTTTAATGGGGGTGTAAAGTTCTTC. Translating it yields CASFNGGVKFF.

The CDR3 reads CASRGDSNQAQHF. In nucleotides, the CDR3 is TGTGCCAGCAGGGGGGACAGCAATCAAGCCCAGCATTTT. This chain uses TRBV12-3 or TRBV12-4 with TRBJ1-5; 7 bases are shared with TRBD1. The junction had 10 bases not matched to a gene; V was cut back by 6 bases and J by 11 bases. The CDR3 extends over 13 amino acids.

This clonotype was counted at least ten times. The chain carries TRBV29-1 and TRBJ2-3; TRBD1 might be the D (6 bases). The CDR3 covers 13 residues. V was shortened by 3 bases and J by 1 base, with 8 bases between the two germline ends. Per the germline V gene, CDR1 is SQVTM and CDR2 is ANQGSEA. In DNA form, the CDR3 reads TGCAGCGTTGATCAGGGGCGCACAGATACGCAGTATTTT. Amino acids: CSVDQGRTDTQYF.

The CDR3: CASGPRVKDSSYEQYF. The CDR3 DNA sequence: TGTGCCAGCGGCCCCCGGGTAAAGGACAGCTCCTACGAGCAGTACTTC. The gene calls are TRBV7-8 and TRBJ2-7; D may be TRBD1 (6 bases). The CDR3 covers 16 residues. V gave up 8 bases and J gave up 0 bases, with 20 bases separating them. Germline CDR1 and CDR2: SGHVS and FQNEAQ. The full variable domain, rest sourced from reference TRBV7-8 and TRBJ2-7, is GAGVSQSPRYKVAKRGQDVALRCDPISGHVSLFWYQQALGQGPEFLTYFQNEAQLDKSGLPSDRFFAERPEGSVSTLKIQRTQQEDSAVYLCASGPRVKDSSYEQYFGPGTRLTVT.

This clonotype was counted many times. The gene calls are TRBV5-1 and TRBJ2-7, with D possibly called TRBD1 or TRBD2 (5 bases each). Germline assignment: CDR1 SGHRS and CDR2 YFSETQ. Trimming left V 3 bases short and J 7 bases short, with 17 bases between. The CDR3 is 14 residues long. CDR3 loop: CASSYWDEGEEQYF. The CDR3 coding sequence is TGCGCCAGCAGCTACTGGGACGAGGGAGAGGAGCAGTACTTC.

This clonotype was detected only a few times. V is TRBV7-9 and J is TRBJ2-5; weak D call: TRBD2 (6 bases). Deletions cut 5 bases from V and 5 bases from J, with 18 bases between. This CDR3 has 15 amino acids. Germline V gene data show CDR1 as SEHNR and CDR2 as FQNEAQ (reference sequence). The CDR3 bases are TGTGCCAGCAGCGTAATCCTGGGAGGAGGGGAGACCCAGTACTTC. Encoded protein: CASSVILGGGETQYF.

The chain couples TRBV2 to TRBJ2-3; 10 bases align to TRBD2. This CDR3 contains 14 residues. The V gene end was trimmed by 9 bases and the J gene end by 2 bases; junction bases not matched to a gene: 5. CDR1 and CDR2 (germline): SNHLY, FYNNEI. This CDR3 is CASGLAAHTDTQYF. For the CDR3, the DNA is TGTGCCAGTGGACTAGCGGCTCACACAGATACGCAGTATTTT.